This T cell receptor (beta chain) was captured in a study of vaccination and CD4 T cells after COVID-19. Documented treatment: roughly ten-day PBMC culture with coronavirus spike peptide pools or control peptides (ViraFEST assay). Using peptide pools, antigen-specific T cells were expanded in ViraFEST before TCRs were sequenced. The CDR3 consists of 18 residues. Trimming shortened V by 0 bases and J by 1 base, and 13 bases separated the two germline ends. Germline-derived CDR1 and CDR2 are MNHEY and SMNVEV (reference sequence). The Oncomine TCR Beta short-read assay sequenced DNA from cultured CD4+ T cells. TCRdb reprocessed the PCR reads with MiXCR, giving one entry per CDR3 protein. Altogether more than 12,000 distinct CDR3 sequences are present, about 55% being singletons, with the ten largest covering roughly 4.2%. Comments on this clonotype: Its matching antigen is unknown.

This specimen consisted of CD4+ T cells from blood, cultured in vitro, obtained before SARS-CoV-2 vaccination. The genes are TRBV27 and TRBJ2-6; D gene ambiguous. This receptor was obtained from a human donor who had recovered from COVID-19. DNA of the CDR3: TGTGCCAGCAGTTTATCGGTAGGGCGCCCTTCTGGGGCCAACGTCCTGACTTTC. The encoded protein is CASSLSVGRPSGANVLTF.